The clone carrying this T cell receptor beta chain appeared a few times. Its antigen is undetermined. These data originate in a study of CD8 T cells in ankylosing spondylitis. V lost 5 bases, J lost 9 bases, and 11 bases stayed unmatched. Germline V CDR1 and CDR2: SGHVS, FQNEAQ. The CDR3 has 15 residues. 5'-RACE, quantitative and with molecular barcodes, yielded the TCR beta libraries. TCRdb reprocessed the 5' RACE reads with MiXCR, giving one entry per CDR3 protein. The repertoire includes roughly 90,000 distinct CDR3 sequences, just under 9% of them detected once, and 30% to 35% sits in the top ten. General study findings and limits: With a CD8+ phenotype, disease-linked clones were relatively rare in peripheral blood. Matched ankylosing spondylitis synovial fluid reportedly contained a significantly enriched population of disease-linked clones. Ankylosing spondylitis blood appeared to carry a characteristic TCR beta motif of roughly 8 highly homologous variants. Existing reports had already noted some motif variants in reactive arthritis synovial fluid and blood.

V and J are TRBV7-8 and TRBJ2-1; 9 bases fit TRBD2. This TCR was recovered from a male donor with ankylosing spondylitis. Sequenced: blood, either unsorted or a sorted T cell fraction (not recorded which). The CDR3 spells CASSPIGGAGGEQFF. Written as DNA, the CDR3 is TGTGCCAGCAGCCCCATAGGGGGAGCGGGAGGTGAGCAGTTCTTC.